These 19 T cell receptor beta chains originate from one sample sequenced in a study of OX40 agonist ivuxolimab in advanced cancers. Produced via immunoSEQ multiplex PCR; TCRdb's table is partial and in-frame only. There are 50,000 to 80,000 clones in the sample; 85% occur only once, and 2.5% to 3.5% lies in the top ten. Here the sequenced sample was CD4+ or CD8+ T cells sorted from blood, taken in a trial of the OX40 agonist ivuxolimab. The source is an adult with an advanced solid tumor such as melanoma, head and neck, liver or kidney cancer.

The chain links TRBV5-1 to TRBJ1-3, with D maybe TRBD1 (5 bases). Trimming removed 0 bases from V and 8 bases from J, with 12 bases in between. CDR1 and CDR2 from the germline V gene are SGHRS and YFSETQ. CDR3 length: 14 amino acids. In nucleotides, the CDR3 is TGCGCCAGCAGCTTGGACGGAGGGGCTTACACCATATATTTT. Protein sequence: CASSLDGGAYTIYF.

This clone appeared a few times. The genes are TRBV28 and TRBJ2-7, with D unclear. The germline V gene has CDR1 MDHEN and CDR2 SYDVKM. V was shortened by 3 bases and J by 4 bases, with 13 bases between the two germline ends. The CDR3 is made up of 14 amino acids. The CDR3 region is CASSLGQEPYEQYF. In nucleotides, the CDR3 is TGTGCCAGCAGTTTGGGCCAGGAGCCGTACGAGCAGTACTTC.

The rearrangement joins TRBV19 to TRBJ2-1; tentatively, D is TRBD1 (5 bases). This CDR3 comprises 14 residues. V dropped 3 bases and J dropped 8 bases, with 14 bases sitting between them. The V gene's germline CDR1 is LNHDA and CDR2 SQIVND (reference sequence). The CDR3 loop reads CASSIGAQSHEQFF. The CDR3 DNA follows: TGTGCCAGTAGTATTGGGGCCCAGAGCCATGAGCAGTTCTTC.

V gene TRBV5-1 combines with J gene TRBJ1-2, with D possibly being TRBD1 (6 bases). V was shortened by 0 bases and J by 6 bases, with 12 bases between the two germline ends. Looked up from germline, CDR1 is SGHRS and CDR2 is YFSETQ. The CDR3 has 14 residues. This chain's CDR3 is CASSLVTGYHGYTF. As DNA, the CDR3 is TGCGCCAGCAGCTTGGTTACAGGGTACCATGGCTACACCTTC.

The V gene is TRBV11-2, the J gene TRBJ2-2; D might be TRBD1 (6 bases). Germline CDR1 is SGHAT and CDR2 is FQNNGV. The CDR3 runs to 13 residues. V was cut by 3 bases and J by 8 bases, with 10 bases left in between. The CDR3 is CASSFTGPGELFF. The CDR3 DNA sequence: TGTGCCAGCAGCTTTACAGGGCCGGGGGAGCTGTTTTTT.

The chain employs TRBV15 and TRBJ2-5; the D gene is possibly TRBD1 (5 bases). The germline V and J ends were trimmed by 1 base and 7 bases, with 7 bases remaining between them. The length of the CDR3 is 12 residues. The germline CDR1 and CDR2 sequences are LNHNV and YYDKDF (reference sequence). DNA for the CDR3: TGTGCCACCAGCAGAGCTCAGGGGACCCAGTACTTC. The encoded protein is CATSRAQGTQYF.

V and J are TRBV7-2 and TRBJ2-1, with 7 bases matching TRBD2. V was clipped by 1 base and J by 9 bases; unmatched bases: 3. Per the germline V gene, CDR1 is SGHTA and CDR2 is FQGNSA. There are 13 residues in the CDR3. CDR3 DNA: TGTGCCAGCAGCTTAGGGCCGGGGGGTGAGCAGTTCTTC. Protein: CASSLGPGGEQFF.

The chain couples TRBV4-1 to TRBJ2-2; 11 bases align to TRBD1. In germline, CDR1 is MGHRA, CDR2 YSYEKL. With 0 bases clipped from V and 5 bases from J, the junction kept 5 bases outside the gene matches. This CDR3 comprises 17 residues. CDR3 amino acids: CASSQEGQGGGTGELFF. The CDR3 bases are TGCGCCAGCAGCCAAGAGGGACAGGGGGGTGGGACCGGGGAGCTGTTTTTT.

This chain joins TRBV27 and TRBJ2-1; D is unresolved. The CDR3 consists of 14 residues. V was clipped by 8 bases and J by 0 bases, with 11 bases between them. CDR1 and CDR2 from the germline V gene are MNHEY and SMNVEV (reference sequence). The CDR3 loop reads CASWLRSSYNEQFF. Written as DNA, the CDR3 is TGTGCCAGCTGGTTGCGGAGCTCCTACAATGAGCAGTTCTTC.

V and J are TRBV2 and TRBJ1-4; 7 bases agree with TRBD1. CDR3 length: 15 amino acids. V lost 8 bases, J lost 4 bases, and 10 bases stayed unmatched. The germline gives CDR1 SNHLY, CDR2 FYNNEI. The CDR3 spells CASHKTGTINEKLFF. The CDR3 nucleotides are TGTGCCAGCCACAAGACAGGGACTATTAATGAAAAACTGTTTTTT. The whole variable domain, filled in from reference TRBV2 and TRBJ1-4, reads EPEVTQTPSHQVTQMGQEVILRCVPISNHLYFYWYRQILGQKVEFLVSFYNNEISEKSEIFDDQFSVERPDGSNFTLKIRSTKLEDSAMYFCASHKTGTINEKLFFGSGTQLSVL.

This chain connects TRBV28 to TRBJ1-6; the D gene is possibly TRBD1 (6 bases). Between the trimmed V and J ends, which lost 4 bases and 5 bases, there was a span of 12 bases. CDR1 is MDHEN and CDR2 is SYDVKM in the germline V gene. This CDR3 region has 15 residues. The CDR3 nucleotides read TGTGCCAGCAGTTCCGGGACACGGGATAATTCACCCCTCCACTTT. This gives the protein CASSSGTRDNSPLHF. The entire variable domain, with the rest obtained from reference TRBV28 and TRBJ1-6, is as follows: DVKVTQSSRYLVKRTGEKVFLECVQDMDHENMFWYRQDPGLGLRLIYFSYDVKMKEKGDIPEGYSVSREKKERFSLILESASTNQTSMYLCASSSGTRDNSPLHFGNGTRLTVT.

The chain couples TRBV19 to TRBJ2-1; 9 nucleotides line up with TRBD1. V was clipped by 7 bases and J by 10 bases; unmatched bases: 14. The CDR3 is made up of 15 amino acids. The germline V gene encodes CDR1 LNHDA and CDR2 SQIVND (reference sequence). CDR3 amino acids: CASTPRGQGIEEQFF. The CDR3 region has the DNA TGTGCCAGTACACCACGGGGACAGGGAATTGAAGAGCAGTTCTTC.

The chain employs TRBV5-4 and TRBJ2-5; TRBD2 aligns across 14 bases. V dropped 3 bases and J dropped 4; count of bases not matched to a gene: 5. The germline gives CDR1 SGHNT, CDR2 YYREEE (reference sequence). This CDR3 has 16 residues. As DNA, the CDR3 is TGTGCCAGCAGCTGGGGGACTAGCGGGAGTGGAGAGACCCAGTACTTC. The encoded protein is CASSWGTSGSGETQYF. Looking up the rest from reference TRBV5-4 and TRBJ2-5 gives the full variable domain: ETGVTQSPTHLIKTRGQQVTLRCSSQSGHNTVSWYQQALGQGPQFIFQYYREEENGRGNFPPRFSGLQFPNYSSELNVNALELDDSALYLCASSWGTSGSGETQYFGPGTRLLVL.

The chain uses TRBV18 and TRBJ2-1; 13 bases agree with TRBD2. With 4 bases clipped from V and 8 bases from J, the junction kept 5 bases outside the gene matches. CDR3 length equals 15 residues. Germline V CDR1 and CDR2: KGHSH, LQKENI. DNA for the CDR3: TGTGCCAGCTCACTTGGACTAGCGGGAGCCGATGAGCAGTTCTTC. Translation: CASSLGLAGADEQFF.

The J gene is TRBJ2-7, the V gene TRBV6-5, with D uncertain. The CDR3 contains 14 residues. The germline gives CDR1 MNHEY, CDR2 SVGAGI. Deletions cut 6 bases from V and 0 bases from J, with 12 bases between. This CDR3 is CASSPRGISYEQYF. CDR3 nucleotides: TGTGCCAGCAGCCCACGTGGGATCTCCTACGAGCAGTACTTC.

The chain joins TRBV30 to TRBJ2-4; possibly TRBD2 for D (5 bases). The V gene lost 3 bases and the J gene lost 5 bases, with 11 bases spanning the gap. The CDR3 length is 13 residues. The germline CDR1 and CDR2 sequences are GTSNPN and SVGIG (reference sequence). The CDR3 spells CAWSGENQNIQYF. The CDR3 DNA is TGTGCCTGGAGCGGGGAAAACCAAAACATTCAGTACTTC.

CDR3 protein: CASSPNSPEQYF. In DNA, the CDR3 is TGTGCCAGCTCACCAAACAGCCCGGAGCAGTACTTC. The chain joins TRBV18 to TRBJ2-7; D unresolved. CDR1 is KGHSH and CDR2 is LQKENI in the germline V gene. V lost 2 bases to trimming and J lost 7 bases, with 9 bases between them. There are 12 residues in the CDR3.

The V gene is TRBV7-2, the J gene TRBJ2-5; TRBD1 matches 11 bases. The CDR3 spans 14 residues. V shed 5 bases, J shed 5 bases, and the junction held 4 bases outside the gene matches. Germline-derived CDR1 and CDR2 are SGHTA and FQGNSA. In DNA form, the CDR3 reads TGTGCCAGCAGCACCCGGGACAGGGGGGAGACCCAGTACTTC. This encodes CASSTRDRGETQYF.

The gene calls are TRBV4-2 and TRBJ2-4, with a tentative D call TRBD2 (6 bases). Germline lookup yields CDR1 LGHNA and CDR2 YNFKEQ. The V end was cut by 0 bases, the J end by 6 bases, with 6 bases between. The CDR3 contains 13 residues. In DNA form, the CDR3 reads TGTGCCAGCAGCCAAGAGGAGGGAAACATTCAGTACTTC. Translating gives CASSQEEGNIQYF.